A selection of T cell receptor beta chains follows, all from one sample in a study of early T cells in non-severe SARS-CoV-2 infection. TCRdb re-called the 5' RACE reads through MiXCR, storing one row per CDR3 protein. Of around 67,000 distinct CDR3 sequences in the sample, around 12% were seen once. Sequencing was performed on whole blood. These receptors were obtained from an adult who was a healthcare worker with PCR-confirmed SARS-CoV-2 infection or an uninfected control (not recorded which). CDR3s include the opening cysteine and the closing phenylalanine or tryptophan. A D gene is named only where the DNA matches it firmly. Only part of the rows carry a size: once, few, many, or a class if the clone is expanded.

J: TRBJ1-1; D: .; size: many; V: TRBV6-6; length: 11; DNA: TGTGCCAGCAGGGGGGGTACTGAAGCTTTCTTT; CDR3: CASRGGTEAFF
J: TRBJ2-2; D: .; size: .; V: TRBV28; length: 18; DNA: TGTGCCAGCAGTGCATGGAGGGGGCAGTCCGCGAACACCGGGGAGCTGTTTTTT; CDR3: CASSAWRGQSANTGELFF
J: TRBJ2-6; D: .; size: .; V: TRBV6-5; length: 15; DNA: TGTGCCAGCACCCCCGGAGGACCTGGGGCCAACGTCCTGACTTTC; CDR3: CASTPGGPGANVLTF
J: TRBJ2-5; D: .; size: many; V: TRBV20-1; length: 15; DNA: TGCAGTGCTAGAGGGCCCTTGACTGATCAAGAGACCCAGTACTTC; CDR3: CSARGPLTDQETQYF
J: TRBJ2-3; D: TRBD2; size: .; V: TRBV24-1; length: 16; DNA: TGTGCCACCAGTGATTTTAGCCCAGGGAGGGGAGATACGCAGTATTTT; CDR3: CATSDFSPGRGDTQYF
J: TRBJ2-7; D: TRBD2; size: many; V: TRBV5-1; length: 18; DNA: TGCGCCAGCAGCTTGTCCCGGACTAGCGGGGTGATGTCCTACGAGCAGTACTTC; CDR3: CASSLSRTSGVMSYEQYF
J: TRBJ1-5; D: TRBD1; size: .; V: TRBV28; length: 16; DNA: TGTGCCAGCAGTTCGTTCGGGACAGGCAACAATCAGCCCCAGCATTTT; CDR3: CASSSFGTGNNQPQHF
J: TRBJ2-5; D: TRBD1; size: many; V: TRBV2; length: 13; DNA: TGTGCCAGTTATTCAGGGGGCGGCGAGACCCAGTACTTC; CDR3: CASYSGGGETQYF
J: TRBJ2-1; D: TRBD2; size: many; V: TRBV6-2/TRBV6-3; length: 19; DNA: TGTGCCAGCAGTTACATTCCCGGGACTAGCGGGGCCGACTTTGGTGAGCAGTTCTTC; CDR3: CASSYIPGTSGADFGEQFF
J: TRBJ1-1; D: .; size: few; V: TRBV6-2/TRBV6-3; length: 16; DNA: TGTGCCAGCAGCAAAGCCTATGGGGCCTTGAACACTGAAGCTTTCTTT; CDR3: CASSKAYGALNTEAFF
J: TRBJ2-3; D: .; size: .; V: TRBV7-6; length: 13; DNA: TGTGCCAGCAGCTTAGATGGATGGAACCGGCAGTATTTT; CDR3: CASSLDGWNRQYF
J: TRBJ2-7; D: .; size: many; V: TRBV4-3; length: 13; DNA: TGCGCCAGCAGCTACTCACTTACGGGGGAGCAGTACTTC; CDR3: CASSYSLTGEQYF
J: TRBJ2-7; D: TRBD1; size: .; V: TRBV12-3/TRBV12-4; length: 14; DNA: TGTGCCAGCAGTTTAGTGACAGGGGGCAGTGAGCAGTACTTC; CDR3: CASSLVTGGSEQYF
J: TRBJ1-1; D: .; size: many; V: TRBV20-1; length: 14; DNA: TGCAGTGCTAGAGTCCAGGGGAGGCACACTGAAGCTTTCTTT; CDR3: CSARVQGRHTEAFF
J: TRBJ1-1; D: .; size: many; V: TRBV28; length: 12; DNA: TGTGCCAGCATAAATAGAGGGACTGAAGCTTTCTTT; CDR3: CASINRGTEAFF
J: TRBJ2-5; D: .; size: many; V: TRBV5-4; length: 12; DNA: TGTGCCAGCAGCTGGGTATTAGGGACCCAGTACTTC; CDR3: CASSWVLGTQYF
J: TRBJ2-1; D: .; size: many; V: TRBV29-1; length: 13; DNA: TGCAGCGGGAACTCCGGGACACTTAAAGAGCAGTTCTTC; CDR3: CSGNSGTLKEQFF
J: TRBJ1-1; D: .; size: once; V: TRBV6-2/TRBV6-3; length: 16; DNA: TGTGCCAGCAGTTGGCCCCCTCAGGGGTTGAACACTGAAGCTTTCTTT; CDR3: CASSWPPQGLNTEAFF
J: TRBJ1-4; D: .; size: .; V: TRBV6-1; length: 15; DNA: TGTGCCAGCAGTGAAGTAAAAGGCATTGGGAAAAAACTGTTTTTT; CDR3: CASSEVKGIGKKLFF
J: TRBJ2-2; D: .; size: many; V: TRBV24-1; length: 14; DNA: TGTGCCACCAGTACGGGGAACATTCCCGGGGAGCTGTTTTTT; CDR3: CATSTGNIPGELFF
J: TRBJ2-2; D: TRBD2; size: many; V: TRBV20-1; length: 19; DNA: TGCAGTGCCCGAGGGGGGCTAGCGGGAGGGTCCCCGAACACCGGGGAGCTGTTTTTT; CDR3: CSARGGLAGGSPNTGELFF
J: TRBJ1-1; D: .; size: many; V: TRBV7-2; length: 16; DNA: TGTGCCAGCAGCTTATTAGATGGGGTTCTGAACACTGAAGCTTTCTTT; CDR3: CASSLLDGVLNTEAFF
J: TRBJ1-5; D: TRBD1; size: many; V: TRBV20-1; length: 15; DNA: TGCAGTGCTAGAAGCCGGGACAGGGGCAATCAGCCCCAGCATTTT; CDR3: CSARSRDRGNQPQHF
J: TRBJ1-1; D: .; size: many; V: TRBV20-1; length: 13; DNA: TGCAGTGTTAGGCGAACCGAACACCGTGACGCTTTCTTT; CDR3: CSVRRTEHRDAFF
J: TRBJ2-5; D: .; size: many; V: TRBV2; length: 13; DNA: TGTGCCAGCAGGGAGACTAGATTTGAGACCCAGTACTTC; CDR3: CASRETRFETQYF
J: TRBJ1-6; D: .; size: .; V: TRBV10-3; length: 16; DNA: TGTGCCATCAGTGAGTCAGGGCCCTCCTATAATTCACCCCTCCACTTT; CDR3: CAISESGPSYNSPLHF
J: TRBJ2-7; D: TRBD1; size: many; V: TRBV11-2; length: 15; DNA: TGTGCCAGCAGCTTAGGACAGGGCCTCTCCTACGAGCAGTACTTC; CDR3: CASSLGQGLSYEQYF
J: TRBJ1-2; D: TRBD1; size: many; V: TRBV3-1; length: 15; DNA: TGTGCCAGCAGCCCTACAGGGGGCGCGTCCTATGGCTACACCTTC; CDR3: CASSPTGGASYGYTF
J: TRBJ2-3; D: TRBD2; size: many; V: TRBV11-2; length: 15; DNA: TGTGCCAGCAGCTTAGGGATAGCGGGGGAGGATACGCAGTATTTT; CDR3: CASSLGIAGEDTQYF
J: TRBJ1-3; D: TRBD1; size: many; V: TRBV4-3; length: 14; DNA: TGCGCCAGCAGCACCCGAGGGGGCGGAAACACCATATATTTT; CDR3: CASSTRGGGNTIYF
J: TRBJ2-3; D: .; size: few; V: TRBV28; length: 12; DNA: TGTGCCGGGCGGAGTGGTACAGATACGCAGTATTTT; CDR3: CAGRSGTDTQYF
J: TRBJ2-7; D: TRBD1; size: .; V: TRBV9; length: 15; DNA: TGTGCCAGCAGCCTCAAGGGGGACAGGGTAGCCGAGCAGTACTTC; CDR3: CASSLKGDRVAEQYF
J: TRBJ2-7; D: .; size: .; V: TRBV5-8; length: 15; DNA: TGTGCCAGCAACCCCGTCGGCAGGGCCGCCTACGAGCAGTACTTC; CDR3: CASNPVGRAAYEQYF
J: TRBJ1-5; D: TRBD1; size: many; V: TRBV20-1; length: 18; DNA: TGCAGTGCTAGATCGCGGGACAGGGGGCAGAGGGGCAATCAGCCCCAGCATTTT; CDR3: CSARSRDRGQRGNQPQHF
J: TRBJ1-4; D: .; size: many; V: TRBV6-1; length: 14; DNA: TGTGCCAGCAGTGGTCCGGGGATGAATGAAAAACTGTTTTTT; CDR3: CASSGPGMNEKLFF
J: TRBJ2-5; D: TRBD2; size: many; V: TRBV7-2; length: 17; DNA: TGTGCCAGCAGTCATAAACTAGCGGGGGGATTTCAAGAGACCCAGTACTTC; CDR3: CASSHKLAGGFQETQYF
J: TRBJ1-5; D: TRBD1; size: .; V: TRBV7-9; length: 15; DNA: TGTGCCAGCAGCCCAGGGGGCTTGGGCAATCAGCCCCAGCATTTT; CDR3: CASSPGGLGNQPQHF
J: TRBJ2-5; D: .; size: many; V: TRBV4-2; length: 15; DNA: TGTGCCAGCAGCCAAGATCGGCAGGGGGGGGAGACCCAGTACTTC; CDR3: CASSQDRQGGETQYF
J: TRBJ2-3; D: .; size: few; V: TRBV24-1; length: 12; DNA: TGTGCCACCAGTGAGGGCACAGATACGCAGTATTTT; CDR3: CATSEGTDTQYF
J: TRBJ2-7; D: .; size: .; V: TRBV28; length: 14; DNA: TGTGCCAGCAGTTCCCGCCTGACCACCTACGAGCAGTACTTC; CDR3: CASSSRLTTYEQYF
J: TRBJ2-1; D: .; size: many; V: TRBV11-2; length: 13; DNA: TGTGCCAGCAGCTTAGTCAGGGCCGATGAGCAGTTCTTC; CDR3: CASSLVRADEQFF
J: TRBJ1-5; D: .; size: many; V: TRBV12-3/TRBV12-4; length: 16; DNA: TGTGCCAGCAGTCAACACGGGACACGGTTCAATCAGCCCCAGCATTTT; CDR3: CASSQHGTRFNQPQHF
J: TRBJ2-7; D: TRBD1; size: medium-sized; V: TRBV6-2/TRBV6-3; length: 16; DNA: TGTGCCAGCAGTAAGAAGGGGACAGGGGAATCCTACGAGCAGTACTTC; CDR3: CASSKKGTGESYEQYF
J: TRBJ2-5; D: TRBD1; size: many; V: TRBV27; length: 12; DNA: TGTGCCACCGGACAGGCCCGAGAGACCCAGTACTTC; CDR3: CATGQARETQYF
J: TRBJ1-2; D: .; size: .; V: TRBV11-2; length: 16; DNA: TGTGCCAGCACTGCAAACCTACAGGGATTCATCAAGGGCTACACCTTC; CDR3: CASTANLQGFIKGYTF
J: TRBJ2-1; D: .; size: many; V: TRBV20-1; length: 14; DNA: TGCAGTGCTAGATGGTGGAGGTCCTACAATGAGCAGTTCTTC; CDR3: CSARWWRSYNEQFF
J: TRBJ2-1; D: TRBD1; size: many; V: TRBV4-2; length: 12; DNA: TGTGCCAGCAGCCAGACAGGGAGCGAGCAGTTCTTC; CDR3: CASSQTGSEQFF